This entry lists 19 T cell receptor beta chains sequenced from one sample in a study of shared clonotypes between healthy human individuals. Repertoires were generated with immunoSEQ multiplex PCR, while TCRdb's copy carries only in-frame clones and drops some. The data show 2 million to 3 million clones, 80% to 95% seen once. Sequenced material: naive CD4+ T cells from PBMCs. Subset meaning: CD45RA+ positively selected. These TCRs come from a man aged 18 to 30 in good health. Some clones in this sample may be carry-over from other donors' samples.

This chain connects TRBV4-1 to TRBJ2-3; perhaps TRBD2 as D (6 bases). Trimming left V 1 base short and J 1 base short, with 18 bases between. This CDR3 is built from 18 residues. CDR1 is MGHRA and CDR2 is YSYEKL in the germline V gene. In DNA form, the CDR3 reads TGCGCCAGCAGCCAAGTAGTGGAGGGGCCGCGGGGCACAGATACGCAGTATTTT. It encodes CASSQVVEGPRGTDTQYF.

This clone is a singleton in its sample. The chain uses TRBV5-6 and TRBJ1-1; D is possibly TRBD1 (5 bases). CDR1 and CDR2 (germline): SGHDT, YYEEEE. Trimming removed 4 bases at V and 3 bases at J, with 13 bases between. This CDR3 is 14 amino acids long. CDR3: CASSGMTAYTEAFF. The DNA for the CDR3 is TGTGCCAGCAGCGGGATGACAGCTTACACTGAAGCTTTCTTT.

The CDR3 DNA is TGTGCCACCAGCACAGGGAGTGGGCGCACCTACGAGCAGTACTTC. This encodes CATSTGSGRTYEQYF. The chain employs TRBV15 and TRBJ2-7; D is perhaps TRBD1 or TRBD2 (5 bases each). There are 15 residues in the CDR3. Trimming shortened V by 4 bases and J by 2 bases, and 15 bases separated the two germline ends. Germline-derived CDR1 and CDR2 are LNHNV and YYDKDF (reference sequence). Supplemented by reference TRBV15 and TRBJ2-7, the full variable domain reads DAMVIQNPRYQVTQFGKPVTLSCSQTLNHNVMYWYQQKSSQAPKLLFHYYDKDFNNEADTPDNFQSRRPNTSFCFLDIRSPGLGDTAMYLCATSTGSGRTYEQYFGPGTRLTVT.

CDR3 protein: CASSPQGPPQHF. The DNA of the CDR3 is TGTGCCAGCTCACCACAAGGACCGCCCCAGCATTTT. The chain links TRBV18 to TRBJ1-5; D gene ambiguous. The CDR3 runs 12 residues. Per germline, CDR1 KGHSH and CDR2 LQKENI. V gave up 1 base and J gave up 9 bases, with 7 bases separating them.

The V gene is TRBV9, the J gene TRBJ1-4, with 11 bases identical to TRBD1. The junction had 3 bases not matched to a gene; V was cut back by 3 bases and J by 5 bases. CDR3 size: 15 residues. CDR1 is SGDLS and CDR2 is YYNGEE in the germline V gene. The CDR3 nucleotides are TGTGCCAGCAGCGCCGGGACAGGGGGAAATGAAAAACTGTTTTTT. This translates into CASSAGTGGNEKLFF.

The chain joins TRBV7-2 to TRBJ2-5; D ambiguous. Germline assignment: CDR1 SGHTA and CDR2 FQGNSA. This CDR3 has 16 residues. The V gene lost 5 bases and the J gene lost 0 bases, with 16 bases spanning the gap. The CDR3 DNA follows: TGTGCCAGCAGCAAAGTGTCGGCAGACCACCAAGAGACCCAGTACTTC. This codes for CASSKVSADHQETQYF.

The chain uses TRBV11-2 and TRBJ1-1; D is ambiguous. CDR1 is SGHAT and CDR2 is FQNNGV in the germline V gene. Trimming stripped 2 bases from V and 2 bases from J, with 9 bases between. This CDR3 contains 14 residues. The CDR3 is CASSLNLRNTEAFF. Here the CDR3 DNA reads TGTGCCAGCAGCTTAAACCTGAGAAACACTGAAGCTTTCTTT.

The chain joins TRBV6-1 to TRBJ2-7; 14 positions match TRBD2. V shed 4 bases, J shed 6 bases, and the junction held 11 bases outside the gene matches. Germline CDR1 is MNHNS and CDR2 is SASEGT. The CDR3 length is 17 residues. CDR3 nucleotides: TGTGCCAGCAGTGGAATGTATTGGGGACTAGCGGGAGTCGAGCAGTACTTC. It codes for CASSGMYWGLAGVEQYF.

This chain's CDR3 is CATHRGVKTYNEQFF. The CDR3 DNA is TGTGCCACCCATAGGGGGGTCAAGACCTACAATGAGCAGTTCTTC. The chain combines TRBV6-5 with TRBJ2-1; D may be TRBD1 or TRBD2 (6 bases each). The germline V gene has CDR1 MNHEY and CDR2 SVGAGI. CDR3 length: 15 amino acids. V lost 10 bases, J lost 2 bases, and 18 bases lay in between.

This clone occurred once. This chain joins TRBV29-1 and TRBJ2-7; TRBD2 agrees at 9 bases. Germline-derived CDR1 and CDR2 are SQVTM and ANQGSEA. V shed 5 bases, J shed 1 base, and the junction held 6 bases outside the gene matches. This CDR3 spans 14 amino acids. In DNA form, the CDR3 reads TGCAGCGTTAAACTAGCGGGCGCGTCCTACGAGCAGTACTTC. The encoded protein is CSVKLAGASYEQYF.

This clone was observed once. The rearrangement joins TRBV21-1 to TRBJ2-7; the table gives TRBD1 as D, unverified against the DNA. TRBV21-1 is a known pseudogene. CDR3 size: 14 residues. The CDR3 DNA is TGTGCCAGCACCCCAAAGGGGTGCCCCTACGAGCAGTACTTC. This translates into CASTPKGCPYEQYF.

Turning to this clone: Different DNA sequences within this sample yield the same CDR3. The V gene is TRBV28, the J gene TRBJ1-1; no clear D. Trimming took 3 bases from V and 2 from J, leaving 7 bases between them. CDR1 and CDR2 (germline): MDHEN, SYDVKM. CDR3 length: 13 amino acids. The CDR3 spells CASSLQQNTEAFF. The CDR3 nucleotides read TGTGCCAGCAGTTTGCAGCAAAACACTGAAGCTTTCTTT.

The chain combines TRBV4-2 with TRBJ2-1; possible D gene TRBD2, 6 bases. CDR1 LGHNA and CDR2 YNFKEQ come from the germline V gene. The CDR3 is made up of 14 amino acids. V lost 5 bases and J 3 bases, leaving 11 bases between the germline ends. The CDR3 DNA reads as TGTGCCAGCAGCGAAACGGGGGACTACAATGAGCAGTTCTTC. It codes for CASSETGDYNEQFF.

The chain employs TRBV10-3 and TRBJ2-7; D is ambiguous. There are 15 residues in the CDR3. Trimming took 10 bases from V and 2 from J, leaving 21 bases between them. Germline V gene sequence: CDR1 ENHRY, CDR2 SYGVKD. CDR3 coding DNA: TGTGCCACACGGGTCCCCCGGACGGTAGCCTACGAGCAGTACTTC. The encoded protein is CATRVPRTVAYEQYF.

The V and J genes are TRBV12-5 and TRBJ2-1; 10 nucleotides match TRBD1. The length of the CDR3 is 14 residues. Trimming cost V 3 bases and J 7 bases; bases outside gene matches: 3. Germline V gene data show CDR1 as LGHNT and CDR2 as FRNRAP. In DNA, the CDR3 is TGTGCTAGTGGTTTAGGGACAGGGGATAATGAGCAGTTCTTC. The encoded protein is CASGLGTGDNEQFF.

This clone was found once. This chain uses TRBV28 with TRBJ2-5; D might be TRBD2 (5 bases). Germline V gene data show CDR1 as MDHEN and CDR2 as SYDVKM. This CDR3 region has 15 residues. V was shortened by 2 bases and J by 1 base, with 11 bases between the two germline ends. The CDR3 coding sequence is TGTGCCAGCAGTTTACGGGGTTCGGGCCAAGAGACCCAGTACTTC. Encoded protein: CASSLRGSGQETQYF.

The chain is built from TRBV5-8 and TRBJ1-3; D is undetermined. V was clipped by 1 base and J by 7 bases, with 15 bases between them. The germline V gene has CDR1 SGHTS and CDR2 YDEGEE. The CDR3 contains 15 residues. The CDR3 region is CASSLLAGFGNTIYF. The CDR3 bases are TGTGCCAGCAGCTTGTTGGCGGGATTCGGTAACACCATATATTTT.

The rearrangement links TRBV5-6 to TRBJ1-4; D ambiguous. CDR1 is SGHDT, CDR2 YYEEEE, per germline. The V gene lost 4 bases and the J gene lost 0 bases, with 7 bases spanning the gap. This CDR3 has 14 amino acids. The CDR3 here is CASSQEATNEKLFF. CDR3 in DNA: TGTGCCAGCAGCCAGGAGGCAACTAATGAAAAACTGTTTTTT.

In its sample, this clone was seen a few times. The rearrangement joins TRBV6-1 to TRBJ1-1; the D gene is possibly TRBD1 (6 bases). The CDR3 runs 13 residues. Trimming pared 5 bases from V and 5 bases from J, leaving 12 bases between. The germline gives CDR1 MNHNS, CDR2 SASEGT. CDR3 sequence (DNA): TGTGCCAGCAGTCCATGGAGGGGGACTGAAGCTTTCTTT. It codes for CASSPWRGTEAFF.